This section outlines one TCR beta chain sequence together with its context. Data came from immunoSEQ multiplex PCR; TCRdb stores just in-frame clones and leaves some out. The sample has more than 85,000 clones; roughly 77% are singletons. After removal of 3 bases from V and 3 bases from J, the junction contained 9 bases not matched to a gene. The CDR3 has 17 residues. Looked up from germline, CDR1 is GTSNPN and CDR2 is SVGIG (reference sequence). The record originates from a study of CD8 T cell repertoires and HIV-1 epitope variants. Whole-study context: Twenty-five autologous and known Gag and Nef epitope variant peptides each stimulated T cells separately. Epitopes were three Gag families plus Nef HW9 and YT9.

This TCR came from a male donor with HIV. The genes are TRBV30 and TRBJ2-3, with 13 bases identical to TRBD2. Sequencing was carried out using uncultured baseline CD8+ T cells from peripheral blood mononuclear cells (PBMCs). The CDR3 sequence is CAWRRGTSGVVTDTQYF. The CDR3, as DNA: TGTGCCTGGAGACGCGGGACTAGCGGGGTAGTAACAGATACGCAGTATTTT.